The present T cell receptor beta chain was sequenced within a study of neurological immune-mediated disorders. Study-level results: The absence of any CDR3 amino acid sequence shared by expanded clones across subjects suggests that repertoires were private in all groups.

This clonotype came up many times. Antigen unknown. CDR3 size: 15 residues. V shed 2 bases, J shed 7 bases, and the junction held 6 bases outside the gene matches. From germline, CDR1 is SGHTA and CDR2 FQGNSA. PBMCs stored at -80 C, 2 million in total, were the source of the unsorted libraries. The method for making cDNA was 5'RACE, and it used 10-nucleotide random UMIs. TCRdb analysed the 5' RACE reads with MiXCR anew, one entry per CDR3 protein. The repertoire has 55,000 to 70,000 distinct CDR3 sequences, 3.2% of them found once; the top ten carry roughly 5%. The TCR sequence derives from a woman in her 50s with multiple sclerosis. The chain carries TRBV7-2 and TRBJ2-4, with 9 bases matching TRBD1. Sequenced: PBMCs. The CDR3 spells CASSLQTGGYNIQYF. The CDR3 nucleotides read TGTGCCAGCAGCTTACAGACAGGGGGGTATAACATTCAGTACTTC.